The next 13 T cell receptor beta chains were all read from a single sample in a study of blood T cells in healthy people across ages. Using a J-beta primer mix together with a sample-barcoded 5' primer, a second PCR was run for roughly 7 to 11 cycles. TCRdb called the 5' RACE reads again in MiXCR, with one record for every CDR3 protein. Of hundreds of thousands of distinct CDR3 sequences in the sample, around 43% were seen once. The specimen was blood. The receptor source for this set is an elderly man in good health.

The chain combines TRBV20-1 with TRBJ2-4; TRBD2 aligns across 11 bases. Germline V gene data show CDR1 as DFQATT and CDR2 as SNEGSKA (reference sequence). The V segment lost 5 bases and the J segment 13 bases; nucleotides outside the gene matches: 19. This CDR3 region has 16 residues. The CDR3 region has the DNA TGCAGTGCTGCATCAACTAGCGGGGGACTGGTGAATGAGCAGTACTTC. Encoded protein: CSAASTSGGLVNEQYF.

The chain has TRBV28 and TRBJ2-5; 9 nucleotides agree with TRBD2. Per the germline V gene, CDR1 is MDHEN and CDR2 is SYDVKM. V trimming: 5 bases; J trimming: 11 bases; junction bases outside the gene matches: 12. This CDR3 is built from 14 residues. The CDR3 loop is CASSPSGTTYKQYF. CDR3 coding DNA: TGTGCCAGCAGTCCTAGCGGGACCACCTACAAGCAGTACTTC.

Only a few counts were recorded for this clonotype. The chain's CDR3 is CASSQGRVGIAKNIQYF. The CDR3 DNA is TGCGCCAGCAGCCAAGGAAGGGTGGGGATAGCCAAAAACATTCAGTACTTC. The chain combines TRBV4-1 with TRBJ2-4; D gene ambiguous. Germline V gives CDR1 MGHRA, CDR2 YSYEKL. The V gene lost 1 base and the J gene lost 0 bases, with 13 bases spanning the gap. This CDR3 spans 17 amino acids.

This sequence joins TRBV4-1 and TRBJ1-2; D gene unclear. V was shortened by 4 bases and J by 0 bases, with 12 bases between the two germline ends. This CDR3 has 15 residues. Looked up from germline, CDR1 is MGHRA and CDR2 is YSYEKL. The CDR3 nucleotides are TGCGCCAGCAGCCCTTCTCAATCGGCTAACTATGGCTACACCTTC. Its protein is CASSPSQSANYGYTF.

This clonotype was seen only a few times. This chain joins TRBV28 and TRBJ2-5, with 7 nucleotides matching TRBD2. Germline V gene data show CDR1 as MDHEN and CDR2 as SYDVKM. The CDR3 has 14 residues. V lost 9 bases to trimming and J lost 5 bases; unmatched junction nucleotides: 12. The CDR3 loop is CASGQEAGVETQYF. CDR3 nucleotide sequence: TGTGCCAGTGGGCAAGAGGCGGGGGTGGAGACCCAGTACTTC. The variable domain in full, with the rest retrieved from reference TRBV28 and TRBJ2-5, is DVKVTQSSRYLVKRTGEKVFLECVQDMDHENMFWYRQDPGLGLRLIYFSYDVKMKEKGDIPEGYSVSREKKERFSLILESASTNQTSMYLCASGQEAGVETQYFGPGTRLLVL.

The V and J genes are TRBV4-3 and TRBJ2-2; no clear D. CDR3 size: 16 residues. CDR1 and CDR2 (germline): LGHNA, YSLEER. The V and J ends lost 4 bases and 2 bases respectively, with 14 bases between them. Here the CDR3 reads CASSPQAVKNTGELFF. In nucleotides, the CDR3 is TGCGCCAGCAGCCCCCAGGCCGTCAAAAACACCGGGGAGCTGTTTTTT.

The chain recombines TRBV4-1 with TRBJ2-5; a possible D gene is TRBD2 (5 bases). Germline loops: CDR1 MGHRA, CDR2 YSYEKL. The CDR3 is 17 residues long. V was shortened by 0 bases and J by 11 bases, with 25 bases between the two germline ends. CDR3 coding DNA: TGCGCCAGCAGCCAAGAGGGCGGGCGAAGTTCCTACAATGAGCAGTACTTC. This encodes CASSQEGGRSSYNEQYF.

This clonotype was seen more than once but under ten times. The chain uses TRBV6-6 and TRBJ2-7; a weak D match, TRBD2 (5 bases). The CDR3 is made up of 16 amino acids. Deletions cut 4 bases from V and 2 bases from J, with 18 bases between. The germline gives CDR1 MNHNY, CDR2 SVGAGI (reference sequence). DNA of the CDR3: TGTGCCAGCAGTTCCCAGGACTCCCTTGGGACCTACGAGCAGTACTTC. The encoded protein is CASSSQDSLGTYEQYF.

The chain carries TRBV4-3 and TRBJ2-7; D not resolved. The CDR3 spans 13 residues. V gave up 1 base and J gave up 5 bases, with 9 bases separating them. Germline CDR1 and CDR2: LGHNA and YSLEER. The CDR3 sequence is CASSQVHGDEQYF. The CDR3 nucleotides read TGCGCCAGCAGCCAAGTACATGGCGACGAGCAGTACTTC.

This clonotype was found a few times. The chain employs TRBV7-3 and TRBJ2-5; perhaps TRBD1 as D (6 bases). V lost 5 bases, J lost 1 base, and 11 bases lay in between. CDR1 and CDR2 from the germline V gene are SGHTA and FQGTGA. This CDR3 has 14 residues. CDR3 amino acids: CASSQTGAQETQYF. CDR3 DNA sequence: TGTGCCAGCAGCCAGACAGGAGCCCAAGAGACCCAGTACTTC.

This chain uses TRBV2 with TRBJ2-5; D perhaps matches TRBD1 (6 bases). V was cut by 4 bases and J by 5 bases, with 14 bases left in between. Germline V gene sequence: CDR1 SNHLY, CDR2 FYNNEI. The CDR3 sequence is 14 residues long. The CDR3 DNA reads TGTGCCAGCAGTGGTCAGGGGAAAAGTGAGACCCAGTACTTC. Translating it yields CASSGQGKSETQYF.

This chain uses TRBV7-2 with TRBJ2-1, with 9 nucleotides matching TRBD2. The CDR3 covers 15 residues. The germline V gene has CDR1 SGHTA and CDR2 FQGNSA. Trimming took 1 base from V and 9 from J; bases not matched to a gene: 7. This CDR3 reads CASSLVQRGVGEQFF. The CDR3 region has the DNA TGTGCCAGCAGCTTAGTTCAGCGGGGGGTAGGTGAGCAGTTCTTC.

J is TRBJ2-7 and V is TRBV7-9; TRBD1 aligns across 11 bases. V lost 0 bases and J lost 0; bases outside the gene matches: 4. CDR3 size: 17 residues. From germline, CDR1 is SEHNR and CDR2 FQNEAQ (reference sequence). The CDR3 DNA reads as TGTGCCAGCAGCTTAGCCGGGACAGGGGGTTACTCCTACGAGCAGTACTTC. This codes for CASSLAGTGGYSYEQYF.